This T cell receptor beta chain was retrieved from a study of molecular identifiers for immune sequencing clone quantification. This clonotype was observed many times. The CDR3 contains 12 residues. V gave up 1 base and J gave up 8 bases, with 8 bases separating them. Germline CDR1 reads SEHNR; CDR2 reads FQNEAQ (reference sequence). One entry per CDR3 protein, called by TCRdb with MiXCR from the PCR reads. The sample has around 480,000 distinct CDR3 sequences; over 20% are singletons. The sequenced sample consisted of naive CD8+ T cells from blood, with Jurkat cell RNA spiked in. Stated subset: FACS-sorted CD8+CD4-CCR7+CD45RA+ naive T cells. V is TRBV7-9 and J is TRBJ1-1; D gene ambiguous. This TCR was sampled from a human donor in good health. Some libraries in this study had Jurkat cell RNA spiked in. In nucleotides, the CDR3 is TGTGCCAGCAGCTTAGACGGTTGGGAAGCTTTCTTT. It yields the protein CASSLDGWEAFF.